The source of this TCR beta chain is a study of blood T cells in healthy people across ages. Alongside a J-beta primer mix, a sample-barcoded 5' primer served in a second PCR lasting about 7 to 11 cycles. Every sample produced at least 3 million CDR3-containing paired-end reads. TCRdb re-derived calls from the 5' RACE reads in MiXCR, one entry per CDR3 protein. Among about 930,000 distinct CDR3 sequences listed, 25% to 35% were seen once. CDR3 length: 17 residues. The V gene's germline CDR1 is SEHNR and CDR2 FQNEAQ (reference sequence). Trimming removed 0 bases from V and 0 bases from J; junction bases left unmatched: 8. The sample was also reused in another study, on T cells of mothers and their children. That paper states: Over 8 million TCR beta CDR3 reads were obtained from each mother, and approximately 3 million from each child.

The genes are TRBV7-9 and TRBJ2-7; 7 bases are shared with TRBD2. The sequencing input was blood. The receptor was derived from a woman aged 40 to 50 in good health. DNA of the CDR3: TGTGCCAGCAGCTTAGCAGGTCAGCGGGGTAGCTCCTACGAGCAGTACTTC. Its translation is CASSLAGQRGSSYEQYF.